This T cell receptor beta chain was profiled in a study of cytomegalovirus exposure and HLA in healthy donors. In the case of this clone: No antigen is known for it.

Whereas donors were nominally healthy upon sampling, unrecorded immune exposures were probable. PCR amplification relied on 60 Vbeta primers (plus 13 Jbeta primers). Generated by immunoSEQ multiplex PCR, the TCRdb table keeps only in-frame clones and is missing some. This sample has 95,000 to 120,000 clones, with 70% to 85% found just once. V was trimmed by 5 bases and J by 8 bases, leaving 18 bases between them. Germline lookup yields CDR1 SGHTA and CDR2 FQGNSA. The length of the CDR3 is 14 residues. The study's findings and limits: A few chains tied to CMV proved CMV antigen-specific in vitro. Association with HLA alleles at 0.05 false discovery rate was found for 17,000 or so TCR beta sequences in a later analysis. Reportedly, a later analysis found an Asian-associated ancestry cluster had fewer N-insertions than the approximately 700-donor mean.

The chain recombines TRBV7-2 with TRBJ1-1; tentative D call: TRBD1 (5 bases). This sequence was found in a woman under 30 in good health and CMV-seronegative. The sequenced material came from PBMCs. CDR3 nucleotides: TGTGCCAGCAGCCGCCAAGACAGCGTAATCGAAGCTTTCTTT. Protein sequence: CASSRQDSVIEAFF.